Following are 3 T cell receptor beta chains from one sample sequenced in a study of beta chain features in type 1 diabetes. Overall study findings and caveats: A moderate, significant TCRB CDR3 shortening appeared in type 1 diabetes across four CD4+ subsets.

The isolated RNA, all of it, was reverse transcribed, so expressed TCRB transcripts were what got sequenced. Using immunoSEQ multiplex PCR, the repertoire was profiled, and TCRdb retains in-frame clones only, with some absent. The table lists 310,000 or so clones, roughly 9% of them singletons. Their target antigens are unknown. Sequencing was carried out using central memory CD4+ T cells from blood. Receptor source: a man younger than 45 with type 1 diabetes.

The chain has TRBV19 and TRBJ1-5, with D perhaps TRBD1 (6 bases). This CDR3 spans 13 amino acids. Germline CDR1 LNHDA, CDR2 SQIVND (reference sequence). V was trimmed by 5 bases and J by 5 bases, leaving 10 bases between them. Written as DNA, the CDR3 is TGTGCCAGTAGTTCCGGGGGGCATCAGCCCCAGCATTTT. Its protein product is CASSSGGHQPQHF.

This clone was counted at least ten times. This chain joins TRBV4-1 and TRBJ2-2; 9 nucleotides align to TRBD2. J was trimmed by 1 base and V by 4 bases; bases with no gene match: 7. The CDR3 covers 17 residues. Germline V CDR1 and CDR2: MGHRA, YSYEKL. Written as DNA, the CDR3 is TGCGCCAGCAGCCGGGACATAGCGGGGGTGAACACCGGGGAGCTGTTTTTT. Amino acid sequence: CASSRDIAGVNTGELFF.

This clone was detected a few times. The gene calls are TRBV5-6 and TRBJ2-5, with D perhaps matching TRBD1 (5 bases). In germline, CDR1 is SGHDT, CDR2 YYEEEE. V dropped 7 bases and J dropped 3 bases, with 7 bases sitting between them. The CDR3 has 11 residues. The CDR3 DNA reads as TGTGCCAGCGGGGCGGAAGAGACCCAGTACTTC. Its translation: CASGAEETQYF.